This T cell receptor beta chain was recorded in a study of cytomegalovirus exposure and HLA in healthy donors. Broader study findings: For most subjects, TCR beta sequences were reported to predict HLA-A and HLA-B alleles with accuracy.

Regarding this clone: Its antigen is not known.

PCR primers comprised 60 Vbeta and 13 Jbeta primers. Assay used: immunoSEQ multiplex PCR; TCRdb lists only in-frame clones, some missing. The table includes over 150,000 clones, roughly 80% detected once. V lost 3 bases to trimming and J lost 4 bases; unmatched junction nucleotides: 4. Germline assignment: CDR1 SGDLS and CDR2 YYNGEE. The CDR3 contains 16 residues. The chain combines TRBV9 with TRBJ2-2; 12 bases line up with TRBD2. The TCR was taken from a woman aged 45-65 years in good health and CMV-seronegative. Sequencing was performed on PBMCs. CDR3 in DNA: TGTGCCAGCAGCGGCGGACTAGCGGGGTTCACCGGGGAGCTGTTTTTT. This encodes CASSGGLAGFTGELFF.